The T cell receptor (beta chain) described here comes from a study of cytomegalovirus exposure and HLA in healthy donors. The ends lost 3 bases at V and 2 bases at J; junction bases unmatched: 6. The V gene's germline CDR1 is SGHRS and CDR2 YFSETQ. The CDR3 is made up of 15 amino acids. PCR primers comprised 60 Vbeta and 13 Jbeta primers. As originally analysed: Among the unique TCR beta chains that a later analysis counted, about 84 million in all, 9.5 million to 11 million were shared. Only in-frame clones appear in the TCRdb table, and some are missing; sequencing was by immunoSEQ multiplex PCR. V, J and clone size are those of that table, while D and trimming were read from the DNA. This table has 170,000 or so clones, approximately 80% appearing once.

The receptor was derived from a man between 18 and 35 years old in good health and CMV-seronegative. The gene calls are TRBV5-1 and TRBJ2-7; TRBD1 agrees at 9 bases. The sample was PBMCs. The CDR3 DNA sequence: TGCGCCAGCAGCTCCGGGACAGGGTCCCCCTACGAGCAGTACTTC. This gives the protein CASSSGTGSPYEQYF.